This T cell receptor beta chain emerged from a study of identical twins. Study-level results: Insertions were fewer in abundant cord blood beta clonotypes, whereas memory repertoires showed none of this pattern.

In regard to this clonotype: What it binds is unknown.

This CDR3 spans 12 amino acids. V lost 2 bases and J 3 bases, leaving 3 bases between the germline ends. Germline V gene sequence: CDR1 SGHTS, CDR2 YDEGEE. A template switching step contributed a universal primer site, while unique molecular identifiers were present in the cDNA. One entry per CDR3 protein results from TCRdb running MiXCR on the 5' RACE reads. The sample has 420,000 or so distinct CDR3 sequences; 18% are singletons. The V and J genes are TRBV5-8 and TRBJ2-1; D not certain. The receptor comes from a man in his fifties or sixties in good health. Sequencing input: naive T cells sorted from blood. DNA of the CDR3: TGTGCCAGCAGCTTTGTCTACAATGAGCAGTTCTTC. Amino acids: CASSFVYNEQFF.